These 10 T cell receptor beta chains were all obtained from the same sample, sequenced in a study of T cells in Graves' hyperthyroidism and ophthalmopathy. Amplification of TCR beta CDR3 regions used RNA as the template. The TCR CDR3 was amplified in a first-round RT-PCR using the HTBI primer set. MiXCR, run by TCRdb on the multiplex PCR reads, gives a single entry per CDR3 protein. Counted here are about 270,000 distinct CDR3 sequences, over 12% occurring once; the ten biggest clones make up 30%. Material: blood. These receptors were obtained from a woman in her 50s with Graves' hyperthyroidism that later progressed to Graves' ophthalmopathy.

The gene calls are TRBV12-3 or TRBV12-4 and TRBJ2-5; D not certain. V was trimmed by 3 bases and J by 5 bases, leaving 13 bases between them. The CDR3 consists of 14 residues. The CDR3 sequence is CASSFGRSLETQYF. The CDR3 region has the DNA TGTGCCAGCAGTTTCGGCAGGTCTCTGGAGACCCAGTACTTC.

This clonotype has ten or more counts. This chain links TRBV12-3 or TRBV12-4 with TRBJ2-7, with a tentative D call TRBD2 (5 bases). V lost 0 bases and J 8 bases, leaving 8 bases between the germline ends. The CDR3 runs 12 residues. The CDR3 reads CASSLATGKQYF. Written as DNA, the CDR3 is TGTGCCAGCAGTTTAGCGACGGGGAAGCAGTACTTC.

This clonotype was picked up many times. The V gene is TRBV18, the J gene TRBJ1-1; possible D gene TRBD1, 5 bases. Germline V gene lookup returns CDR1 KGHSH and CDR2 LQKENI. The CDR3 length is 15 residues. V was pared by 10 bases and J by 5 bases, with 23 bases between. The CDR3 spells CATQPRYMQGTEAFF. The CDR3 DNA reads TGTGCCACCCAACCCAGATACATGCAGGGTACTGAAGCTTTCTTT.

This clonotype was observed a few times. The rearrangement uses TRBV6-1 and TRBJ1-3; no clear D gene. This CDR3 contains 15 residues. Germline V gene data show CDR1 as MNHNS and CDR2 as SASEGT. V lost 5 bases and J 0 bases, leaving 11 bases between the germline ends. This CDR3 is CASSRAGNSGNTIYF. In nucleotides, the CDR3 is TGTGCCAGCAGTCGGGCCGGAAACTCTGGAAACACCATATATTTT.

This clonotype was recorded many times. The chain uses TRBV28 and TRBJ2-2; D not certain. In germline, CDR1 is MDHEN, CDR2 SYDVKM. V was trimmed by 3 bases and J by 5 bases, leaving 7 bases between them. CDR3 size: 13 residues. CDR3 in DNA: TGTGCCAGCAGTTTGCGAGGTACCGGGGAGCTGTTTTTT. Translated, it gives CASSLRGTGELFF.

The chain links TRBV29-1 to TRBJ1-5; 7 bases match TRBD1. The CDR3 runs to 14 residues. The germline V gene has CDR1 SQVTM and CDR2 ANQGSEA. The junction had 4 bases not matched to a gene; V was cut back by 5 bases and J by 0 bases. The CDR3 region has the DNA TGCAGCGTTTTGACAGGGTATAGCAATCAGCCCCAGCATTTT. It codes for CSVLTGYSNQPQHF.

The rearrangement joins TRBV11-3 to TRBJ2-5; 7 bases agree with TRBD2. Germline CDR1 and CDR2: SGHNT and YENEEA. The CDR3 is made up of 13 amino acids. V shed 5 bases, J shed 4 bases, and the junction held 4 bases outside the gene matches. CDR3 in DNA: TGTGCCAGCAGCCTCGAGCGGGGAGAGACCCAGTACTTC. Its translation: CASSLERGETQYF.

This clonotype was observed many times. V and J are TRBV27 and TRBJ1-1; D uncertain. Trimming stripped 6 bases from V and 3 bases from J, with 11 bases between. CDR1 and CDR2 from the germline V gene are MNHEY and SMNVEV (reference sequence). This CDR3 is built from 13 residues. CDR3 in DNA: TGTGCCAGCAGAGAATACATTTACACTGAAGCTTTCTTT. This translates into CASREYIYTEAFF.

The rearrangement links TRBV7-9 to TRBJ2-7, with 9 nucleotides matching TRBD2. V shed 3 bases and J 4 bases; nucleotides not matched to a gene: 10. The CDR3 has 16 amino acids. Germline CDR1 and CDR2: SEHNR and FQNEAQ (reference sequence). CDR3 residues: CASSLGSAGGIYEQYF. CDR3 coding DNA: TGTGCCAGCAGCTTGGGATCTGCGGGAGGGATTTACGAGCAGTACTTC. The full variable domain, completed using reference TRBV7-9 and TRBJ2-7, is DTGVSQNPRHKITKRGQNVTFRCDPISEHNRLYWYRQTLGQGPEFLTYFQNEAQLEKSRLLSDRFSAERPKGSFSTLEIQRTEQGDSAMYLCASSLGSAGGIYEQYFGPGTRLTVT.

V and J are TRBV15 and TRBJ2-5; D might be TRBD1 (6 bases). V was shortened by 5 bases and J by 4 bases, with 14 bases between the two germline ends. CDR3 length: 14 amino acids. CDR1 and CDR2 (germline): LNHNV, YYDKDF (reference sequence). This chain's CDR3 is CATSAPGTTETQYF. CDR3 DNA: TGTGCCACCAGCGCCCCCGGGACAACAGAGACCCAGTACTTC.